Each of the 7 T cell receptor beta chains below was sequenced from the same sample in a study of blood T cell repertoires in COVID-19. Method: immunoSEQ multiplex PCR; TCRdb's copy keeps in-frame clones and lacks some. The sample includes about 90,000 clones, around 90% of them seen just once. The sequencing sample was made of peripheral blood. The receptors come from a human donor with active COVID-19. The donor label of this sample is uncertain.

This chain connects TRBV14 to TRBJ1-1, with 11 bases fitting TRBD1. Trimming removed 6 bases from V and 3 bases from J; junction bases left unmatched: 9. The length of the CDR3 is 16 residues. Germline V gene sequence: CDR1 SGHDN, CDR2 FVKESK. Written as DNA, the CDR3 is TGTGCCAGCAGACCCTGGACAGGGGGCGAAGACACTGAAGCTTTCTTT. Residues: CASRPWTGGEDTEAFF.

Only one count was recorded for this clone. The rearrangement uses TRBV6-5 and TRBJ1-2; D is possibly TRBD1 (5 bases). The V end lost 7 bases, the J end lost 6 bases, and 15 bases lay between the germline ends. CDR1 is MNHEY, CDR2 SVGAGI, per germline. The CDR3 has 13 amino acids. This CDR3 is CASTRGASDGYTF. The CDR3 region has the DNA TGTGCCAGCACTCGTGGGGCCTCGGATGGCTACACCTTC.

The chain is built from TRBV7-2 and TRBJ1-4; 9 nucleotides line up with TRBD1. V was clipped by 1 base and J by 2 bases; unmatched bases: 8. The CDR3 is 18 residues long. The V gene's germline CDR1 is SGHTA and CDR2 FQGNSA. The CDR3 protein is CASSLEGTGSGTNEKLFF. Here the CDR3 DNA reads TGTGCCAGCAGCTTAGAAGGGACAGGGTCGGGTACTAATGAAAAACTGTTTTTT.

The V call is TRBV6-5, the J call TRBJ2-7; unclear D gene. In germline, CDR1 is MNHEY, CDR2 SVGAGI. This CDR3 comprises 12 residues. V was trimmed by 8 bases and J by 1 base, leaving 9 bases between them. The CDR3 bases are TGTGCCAGCGGTCCACAGTCCTACGAGCAGTACTTC. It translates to CASGPQSYEQYF.

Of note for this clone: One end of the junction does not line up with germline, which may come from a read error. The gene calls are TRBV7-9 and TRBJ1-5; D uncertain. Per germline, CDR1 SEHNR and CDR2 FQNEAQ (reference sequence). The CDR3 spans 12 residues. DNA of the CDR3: TGTGCCAGCAGCTTCCCCAATCAGGCCCAGCATTTT. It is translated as CASSFPNQAQHF.

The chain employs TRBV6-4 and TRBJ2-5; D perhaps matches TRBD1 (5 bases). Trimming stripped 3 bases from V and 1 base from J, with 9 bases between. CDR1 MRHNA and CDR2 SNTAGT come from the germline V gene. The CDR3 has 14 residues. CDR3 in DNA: TGTGCCAGCAGTGAAGGGGCCCCCCAAGAGACCCAGTACTTC. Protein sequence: CASSEGAPQETQYF.

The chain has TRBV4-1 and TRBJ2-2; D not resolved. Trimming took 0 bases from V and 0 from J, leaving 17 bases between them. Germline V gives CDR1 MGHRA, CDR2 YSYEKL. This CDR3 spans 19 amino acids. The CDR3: CASSQDRLTVRSNTGELFF. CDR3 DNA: TGCGCCAGCAGCCAAGATCGGTTAACGGTTCGCTCGAACACCGGGGAGCTGTTTTTT.